The T cell receptor beta chain described here comes from a study of blood T cell repertoires in COVID-19. Study information: Samples taken during acute and convalescent COVID-19 were collected in the United States, Italy and Spain. From T cells, B-cell-depleted T cells, or PBMCs came the material, which was cDNA or gDNA.

The CDR3 has 15 amino acids. The V gene lost 0 bases and the J gene lost 0 bases, with 9 bases spanning the gap. Germline lookup yields CDR1 SGHDN and CDR2 FVKESK. Authors' analysis steps: Using reference gene primer amplification, nucleated cell counts were estimated. Produced via immunoSEQ multiplex PCR; TCRdb's table is partial and in-frame only. V and J calls and clone size are copied from that table; D and trimming were computed from the DNA. Among over 600,000 clones listed, around 90% were seen once. Note on this clone: Other DNA sequences of this sample code for an identical CDR3.

This sequence was found in a woman under 30 with acute or convalescent COVID-19. This chain links TRBV14 with TRBJ2-7, with D uncertain. The sample was peripheral blood. The CDR3 region has the DNA TGTGCCAGCAGCCAAGAAGTGGGCAGCTCCTACGAGCAGTACTTC. It yields the protein CASSQEVGSSYEQYF.